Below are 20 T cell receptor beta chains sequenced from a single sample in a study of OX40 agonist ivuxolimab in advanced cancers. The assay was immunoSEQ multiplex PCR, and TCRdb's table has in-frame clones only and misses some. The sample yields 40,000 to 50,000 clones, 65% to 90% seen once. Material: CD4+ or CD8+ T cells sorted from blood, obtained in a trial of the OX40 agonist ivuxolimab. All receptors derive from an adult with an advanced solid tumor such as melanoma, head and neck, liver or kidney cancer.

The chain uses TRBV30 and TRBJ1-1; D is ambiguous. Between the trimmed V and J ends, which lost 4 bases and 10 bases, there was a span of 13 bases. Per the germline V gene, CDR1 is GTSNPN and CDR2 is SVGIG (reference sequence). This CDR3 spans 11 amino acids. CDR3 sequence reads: CAWISTSLAFF. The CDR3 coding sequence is TGTGCCTGGATTTCTACATCGTTAGCTTTCTTT.

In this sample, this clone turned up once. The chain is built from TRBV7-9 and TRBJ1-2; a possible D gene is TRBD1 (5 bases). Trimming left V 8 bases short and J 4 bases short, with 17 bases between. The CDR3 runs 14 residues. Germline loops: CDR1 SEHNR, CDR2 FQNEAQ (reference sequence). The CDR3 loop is CASPPGGEIYGYTF. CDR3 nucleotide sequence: TGTGCCAGCCCCCCCGGGGGTGAGATCTATGGCTACACCTTC.

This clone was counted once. The CDR3 loop reads CASSQHSSYEQYF. CDR3 coding DNA: TGTGCCAGCAGTCAACATAGCTCCTACGAGCAGTACTTC. The chain links TRBV28 to TRBJ2-7; D gene unclear. Germline lookup yields CDR1 MDHEN and CDR2 SYDVKM. V shed 5 bases and J shed 0 bases, with 8 bases lying between them. The CDR3 runs 13 residues.

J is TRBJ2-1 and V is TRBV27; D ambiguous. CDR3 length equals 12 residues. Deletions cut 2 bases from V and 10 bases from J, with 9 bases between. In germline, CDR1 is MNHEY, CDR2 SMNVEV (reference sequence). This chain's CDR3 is CASSLNLREQFF. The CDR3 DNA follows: TGTGCCAGCAGTTTAAATCTCCGCGAGCAGTTCTTC.

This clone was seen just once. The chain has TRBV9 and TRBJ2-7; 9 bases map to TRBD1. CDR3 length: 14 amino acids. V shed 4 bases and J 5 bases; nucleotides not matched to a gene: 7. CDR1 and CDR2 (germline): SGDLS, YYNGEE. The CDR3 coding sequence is TGTGCCAGCAGCCTTAAGGACAGGGGCAACGAGCAGTACTTC. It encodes CASSLKDRGNEQYF.

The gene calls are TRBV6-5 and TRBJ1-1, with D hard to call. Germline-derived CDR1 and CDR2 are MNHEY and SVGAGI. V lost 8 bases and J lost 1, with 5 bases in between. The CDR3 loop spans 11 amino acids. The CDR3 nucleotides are TGTGCCAGCGGGAAGAACACTGAAGCTTTCTTT. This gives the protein CASGKNTEAFF.

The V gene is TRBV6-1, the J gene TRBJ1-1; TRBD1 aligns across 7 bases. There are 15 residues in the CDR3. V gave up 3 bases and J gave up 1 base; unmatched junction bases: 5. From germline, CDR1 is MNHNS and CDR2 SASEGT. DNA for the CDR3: TGTGCCAGCAGTGAGACAGGGCTACGGAACACTGAAGCTTTCTTT. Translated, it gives CASSETGLRNTEAFF.

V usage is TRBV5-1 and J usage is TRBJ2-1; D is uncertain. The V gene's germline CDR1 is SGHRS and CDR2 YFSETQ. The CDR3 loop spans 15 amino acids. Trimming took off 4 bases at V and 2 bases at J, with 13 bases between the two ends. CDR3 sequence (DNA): TGCGCCAGCAGCGTGCGGTCGGCTACCTACAATGAGCAGTTCTTC. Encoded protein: CASSVRSATYNEQFF.

CDR3 bases: TGTGCCAGCAGTGACAGCAATGAGCAGTTCTTC. Encoded protein: CASSDSNEQFF. The V and J genes are TRBV6-5 and TRBJ2-1; possible D gene TRBD1, 5 bases. The CDR3 covers 11 residues. Germline V gives CDR1 MNHEY, CDR2 SVGAGI. The V gene lost 5 bases and the J gene lost 6 bases, with 5 bases spanning the gap.

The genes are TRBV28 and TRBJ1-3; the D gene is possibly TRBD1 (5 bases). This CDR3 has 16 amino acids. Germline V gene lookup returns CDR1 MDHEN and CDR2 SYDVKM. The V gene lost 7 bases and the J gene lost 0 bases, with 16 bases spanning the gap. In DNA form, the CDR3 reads TGTGCCAGCATGCCCTTCGGGGCCCTCTCTGGAAACACCATATATTTT. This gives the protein CASMPFGALSGNTIYF.

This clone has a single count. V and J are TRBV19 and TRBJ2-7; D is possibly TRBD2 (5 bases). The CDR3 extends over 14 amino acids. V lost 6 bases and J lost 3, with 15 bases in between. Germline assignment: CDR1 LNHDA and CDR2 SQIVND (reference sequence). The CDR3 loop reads CASSPSGSLYEQYF. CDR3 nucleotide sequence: TGTGCCAGTAGCCCAAGCGGATCTCTCTACGAGCAGTACTTC.

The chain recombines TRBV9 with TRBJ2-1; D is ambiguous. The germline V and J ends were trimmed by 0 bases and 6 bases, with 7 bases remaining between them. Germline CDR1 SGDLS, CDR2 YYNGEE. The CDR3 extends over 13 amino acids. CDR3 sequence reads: CASSVGDSNEQFF. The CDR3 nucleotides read TGTGCCAGCAGCGTAGGGGATTCCAATGAGCAGTTCTTC.

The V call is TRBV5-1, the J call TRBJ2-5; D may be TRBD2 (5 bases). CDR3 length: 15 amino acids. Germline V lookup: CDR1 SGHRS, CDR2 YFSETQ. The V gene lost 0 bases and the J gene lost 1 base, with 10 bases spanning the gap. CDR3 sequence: CASSLVVTTQETQYF. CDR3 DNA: TGCGCCAGCAGCTTGGTAGTGACTACCCAAGAGACCCAGTACTTC.

DNA for the CDR3: TGTGCCAGTAGCCCCATACTAGCGGCGAACACCGGGGAGCTGTTTTTT. It translates to CASSPILAANTGELFF. This rearrangement joins TRBV19 to TRBJ2-2; TRBD2 aligns across 8 bases. The CDR3 has 16 amino acids. After removal of 6 bases from V and 0 bases from J, the junction contained 6 bases not matched to a gene. Germline V CDR1 and CDR2: LNHDA, SQIVND (reference sequence).

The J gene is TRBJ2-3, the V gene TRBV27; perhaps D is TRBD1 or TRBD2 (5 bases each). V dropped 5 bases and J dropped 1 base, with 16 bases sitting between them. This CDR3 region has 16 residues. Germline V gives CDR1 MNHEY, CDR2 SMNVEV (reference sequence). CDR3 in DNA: TGTGCCAGCAGTAAGAGGGACGCCCCCGGCACAGATACGCAGTATTTT. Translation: CASSKRDAPGTDTQYF.

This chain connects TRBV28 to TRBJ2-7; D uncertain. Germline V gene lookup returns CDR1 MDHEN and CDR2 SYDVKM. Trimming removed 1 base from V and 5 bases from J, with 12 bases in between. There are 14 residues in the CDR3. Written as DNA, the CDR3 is TGTGCCAGCAGTTTATCTGGGAATATCGACGAGCAGTACTTC. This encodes CASSLSGNIDEQYF.

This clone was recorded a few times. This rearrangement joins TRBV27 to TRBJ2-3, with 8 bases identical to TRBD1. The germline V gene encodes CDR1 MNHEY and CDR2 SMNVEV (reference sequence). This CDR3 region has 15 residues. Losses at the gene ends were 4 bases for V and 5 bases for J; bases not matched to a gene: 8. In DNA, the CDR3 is TGTGCCAGCAGTTCGACATGGACAGGGAGAGATACGCAGTATTTT. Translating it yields CASSSTWTGRDTQYF.

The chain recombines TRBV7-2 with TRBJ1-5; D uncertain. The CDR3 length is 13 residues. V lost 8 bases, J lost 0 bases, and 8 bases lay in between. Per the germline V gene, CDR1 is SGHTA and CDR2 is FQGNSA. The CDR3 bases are TGTGCCAGCTCATACTATAGCAATCAGCCCCAGCATTTT. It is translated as CASSYYSNQPQHF.

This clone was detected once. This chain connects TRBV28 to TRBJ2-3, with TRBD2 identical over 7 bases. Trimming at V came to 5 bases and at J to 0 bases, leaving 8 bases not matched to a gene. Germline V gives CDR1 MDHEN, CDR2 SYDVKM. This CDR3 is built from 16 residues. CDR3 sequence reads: CASSLGASGSTDTQYF. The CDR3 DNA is TGTGCCAGCAGTCTAGGGGCTAGCGGCAGCACAGATACGCAGTATTTT. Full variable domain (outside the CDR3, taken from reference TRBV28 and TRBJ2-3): DVKVTQSSRYLVKRTGEKVFLECVQDMDHENMFWYRQDPGLGLRLIYFSYDVKMKEKGDIPEGYSVSREKKERFSLILESASTNQTSMYLCASSLGASGSTDTQYFGPGTRLTVL.

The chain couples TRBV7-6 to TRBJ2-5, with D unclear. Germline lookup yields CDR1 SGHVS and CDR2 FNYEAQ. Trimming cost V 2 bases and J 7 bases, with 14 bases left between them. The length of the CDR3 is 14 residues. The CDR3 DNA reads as TGTGCCAGCAGCTTACGACACCCGGAAGGGACCCAGTACTTC. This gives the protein CASSLRHPEGTQYF.